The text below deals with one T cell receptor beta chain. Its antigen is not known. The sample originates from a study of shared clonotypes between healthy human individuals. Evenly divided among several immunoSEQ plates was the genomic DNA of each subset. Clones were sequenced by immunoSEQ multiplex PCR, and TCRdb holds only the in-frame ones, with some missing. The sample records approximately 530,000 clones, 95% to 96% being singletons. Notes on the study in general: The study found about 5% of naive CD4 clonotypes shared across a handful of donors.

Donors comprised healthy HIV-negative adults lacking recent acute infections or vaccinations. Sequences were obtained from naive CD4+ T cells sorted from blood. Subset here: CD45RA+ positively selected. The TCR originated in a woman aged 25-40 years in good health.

The chain's CDR3 is CASSPGQWGGETQYF. CDR3 DNA sequence: TGTGCCAGCAGTCCTGGCCAGTGGGGAGGAGAGACCCAGTACTTC. This sequence joins TRBV28 and TRBJ2-5; maybe TRBD2 (6 bases). V was trimmed by 5 bases and J by 4 bases, leaving 17 bases between them. The CDR3 covers 15 residues. Germline V gene lookup returns CDR1 MDHEN and CDR2 SYDVKM.